A single sample is the source of the 21 T cell receptor beta chains below, sequenced in a study of T-cell memory formation after mild COVID-19. TCRdb ran MiXCR on the 5' RACE reads and lists one entry per CDR3 protein. The sample contains around 300,000 distinct CDR3 sequences, approximately 19% of which appear only once. Sequencing input: PBMCs or a T cell subset sorted from them (not recorded which). These receptor sequences come from a young man who had mild COVID-19 (a few samples of this study predate the infection). Cell type and time point are not known.

This clonotype was detected only a few times. The chain links TRBV29-1 to TRBJ2-7; 12 bases are shared with TRBD1. The CDR3 loop spans 15 amino acids. Germline lookup yields CDR1 SQVTM and CDR2 ANQGSEA. Unmatched junction bases numbered 11, after V lost 7 bases and J lost 4 bases. For the CDR3, the DNA is TGCAGCGCCCGGTATGGGGGACAGGGGGCATACGAGCAGTACTTC. Its translation: CSARYGGQGAYEQYF.

The table lists this clonotype with a few counts. The J gene is TRBJ2-5, the V gene TRBV11-2; tentative D call: TRBD1 (5 bases). Germline V gene sequence: CDR1 SGHAT, CDR2 FQNNGV. This CDR3 contains 13 residues. V was pared by 3 bases and J by 4 bases, with 9 bases between. The CDR3 reads CASSFSGLETQYF. The CDR3, as DNA: TGTGCCAGCAGCTTCTCAGGGTTAGAGACCCAGTACTTC.

V gene TRBV4-1 combines with J gene TRBJ1-2; D not resolved. The V and J ends lost 0 bases and 2 bases respectively, with 10 bases between them. This CDR3 has 15 amino acids. Germline-derived CDR1 and CDR2 are MGHRA and YSYEKL. The CDR3 region is CASSQDRTENYGYTF. The CDR3 DNA is TGCGCCAGCAGCCAAGATCGAACAGAAAACTATGGCTACACCTTC.

This chain connects TRBV7-6 to TRBJ1-1; D is unclear. Germline V lookup: CDR1 SGHVS, CDR2 FNYEAQ. V lost 2 bases and J lost 1, with 8 bases in between. This CDR3 has 14 residues. CDR3 sequence (DNA): TGTGCCAGCAGCTTACCACAGAGGAACACTGAAGCTTTCTTT. Its protein product is CASSLPQRNTEAFF.

This clonotype was counted many times. The chain has TRBV5-5 and TRBJ2-3, with D possibly being TRBD2 (5 bases). The germline gives CDR1 SGHKS, CDR2 YYEKEE (reference sequence). This CDR3 comprises 13 residues. V lost 0 bases, J lost 6 bases, and 8 bases lay in between. This chain's CDR3 is CASSLAGEDTQYF. For the CDR3, the DNA is TGTGCCAGCAGCTTGGCTGGGGAGGATACGCAGTATTTT.

The chain joins TRBV7-2 to TRBJ1-5, with 10 positions matching TRBD1. V was clipped by 5 bases and J by 7 bases; unmatched bases: 5. The CDR3 totals 14 residues. Germline V gives CDR1 SGHTA, CDR2 FQGNSA. CDR3 loop: CASSMDRGTQPQHF. The CDR3 region has the DNA TGTGCCAGCAGCATGGACAGGGGGACACAGCCCCAGCATTTT. Based on the CDR3 plus reference TRBV7-2 and TRBJ1-5, the full variable domain is GAGVSQSPSNKVTEKGKDVELRCDPISGHTALYWYRQSLGQGLEFLIYFQGNSAPDKSGLPSDRFSAERTGGSVSTLTIQRTQQEDSAVYLCASSMDRGTQPQHFGDGTRLSIL.

The CDR3 reads CASSRSGRTLGANYGYTF. DNA of the CDR3: TGTGCCAGCAGCCGGTCGGGACGGACACTTGGAGCTAACTATGGCTACACCTTC. This chain connects TRBV4-2 to TRBJ1-2, with a weak D call TRBD1 (5 bases). This CDR3 is built from 18 residues. The germline gives CDR1 LGHNA, CDR2 YNFKEQ. Trimming cost V 4 bases and J 0 bases, with 21 bases left between them.

This clonotype was detected ten times or more. The genes are TRBV12-3 or TRBV12-4 and TRBJ2-5; TRBD1 is a possible D gene (6 bases). Trimming cost V 3 bases and J 3 bases, with 8 bases left between them. The CDR3 has 13 amino acids. The CDR3 nucleotides read TGTGCCAGCAGTTTGGGACAAAAAGAGACCCAGTACTTC. Encoded protein: CASSLGQKETQYF.

The chain joins TRBV24-1 to TRBJ2-6; TRBD2 might be the D (6 bases). The V gene lost 5 bases and the J gene lost 0 bases, with 13 bases spanning the gap. Germline V gene data show CDR1 as KGHDR and CDR2 as SFDVKD. The CDR3 runs 17 residues. This chain's CDR3 is CATSAGSGFSGANVLTF. CDR3 nucleotides: TGTGCCACCAGTGCCGGGAGCGGTTTCTCTGGGGCCAACGTCCTGACTTTC.

This clonotype turned up a few times. The rearrangement joins TRBV6-5 to TRBJ2-3; D is undetermined. Germline V gives CDR1 MNHEY, CDR2 SVGAGI. V lost 0 bases to trimming and J lost 0 bases, with 7 bases between them. The CDR3 is made up of 15 amino acids. The CDR3 DNA reads as TGTGCCAGCAGTTACTCCGTCGAGAGCACAGATACGCAGTATTTT. This sequence encodes CASSYSVESTDTQYF.

The sample holds a few counts of this clonotype. The V and J genes are TRBV7-6 and TRBJ2-7, with D hard to call. The V end was cut by 2 bases, the J end by 2 bases, with 10 bases between. CDR1 and CDR2 (germline): SGHVS, FNYEAQ. CDR3 length: 14 amino acids. CDR3 region: CASSLYEGTYEQYF. The CDR3 DNA reads as TGTGCCAGCAGCTTATATGAAGGAACCTACGAGCAGTACTTC.

This clonotype turned up a few times. The chain employs TRBV7-3 and TRBJ2-1; D may match TRBD1 or TRBD2 (5 bases each). V was trimmed by 1 base and J by 4 bases, leaving 11 bases between them. This CDR3 comprises 15 residues. Germline CDR1 SGHTA, CDR2 FQGTGA. CDR3 bases: TGTGCCAGCAGCTTAAGGGGGTACGGTTACAATGAGCAGTTCTTC. Translated, it gives CASSLRGYGYNEQFF.

V and J are TRBV12-3 or TRBV12-4 and TRBJ2-3; 8 bases line up with TRBD2. Unmatched junction bases numbered 3, after V lost 2 bases and J lost 5 bases. This CDR3 is 14 amino acids long. CDR3 nucleotide sequence: TGTGCCAGCAGTTTACCCGGGGGGGGAGATACGCAGTATTTT. As protein: CASSLPGGGDTQYF.

This clonotype was counted only a few times. In DNA form, the CDR3 reads TGTGCCAGCGCCGACTGGAACTATGGCTACACCTTC. Translating gives CASADWNYGYTF. The chain employs TRBV12-3 or TRBV12-4 and TRBJ1-2, with D hard to call. The CDR3 contains 12 residues. V gave up 8 bases and J gave up 2 bases, with 9 bases separating them.

At least ten counts were recorded for this clonotype. The V call is TRBV29-1, the J call TRBJ2-1; tentatively, D is TRBD1 or TRBD2 (5 bases each). CDR3 length equals 12 residues. The germline V and J ends were trimmed by 6 bases and 1 base, with 7 bases remaining between them. Germline loops: CDR1 SQVTM, CDR2 ANQGSEA. The CDR3 loop is CSVGVSYNEQFF. In nucleotides, the CDR3 is TGCAGCGTGGGGGTTTCCTACAATGAGCAGTTCTTC.

This clonotype appeared a few times. The rearrangement links TRBV4-3 to TRBJ2-1, with a tentative D call TRBD2 (6 bases). V shed 1 base and J shed 9 bases, with 13 bases lying between them. Per the germline V gene, CDR1 is LGHNA and CDR2 is YSLEER. The CDR3 length is 14 residues. CDR3 sequence: CASSQAEGLGEQFF. The CDR3 nucleotides read TGCGCCAGCAGCCAAGCGGAGGGGTTGGGTGAGCAGTTCTTC.

The genes are TRBV5-1 and TRBJ1-1; possibly TRBD1 for D (6 bases). V dropped 0 bases and J dropped 2 bases, with 11 bases sitting between them. This CDR3 is 15 amino acids long. Germline V lookup: CDR1 SGHRS, CDR2 YFSETQ. CDR3 nucleotide sequence: TGCGCCAGCAGCTTGGTGCCAGGGGTAAACACTGAAGCTTTCTTT. Translated, it gives CASSLVPGVNTEAFF.

V gene TRBV10-3 combines with J gene TRBJ1-1; 8 bases are shared with TRBD1. This CDR3 is built from 14 residues. In germline, CDR1 is ENHRY, CDR2 SYGVKD. The V gene end was trimmed by 8 bases and the J gene end by 5 bases; junction bases not matched to a gene: 10. For the CDR3, the DNA is TGTGCCATCCGGCGGCCGGACAGGGTTACTGAAGCTTTCTTT. Translation: CAIRRPDRVTEAFF.

J is TRBJ2-1 and V is TRBV28; weak D call: TRBD1 (6 bases). Per germline, CDR1 MDHEN and CDR2 SYDVKM. The CDR3 spans 14 residues. With 5 bases removed from V and 10 bases from J, the gap between germline ends came to 18 bases. As DNA, the CDR3 is TGTGCCAGCAGTGACAGGTACGGGACCTTGGAGCAGTTCTTC. Encoded protein: CASSDRYGTLEQFF.

There are a few counts of this clonotype. The V gene is TRBV20-1, the J gene TRBJ1-2; tentatively, D is TRBD1 (6 bases). The CDR3 totals 15 residues. Looked up from germline, CDR1 is DFQATT and CDR2 is SNEGSKA (reference sequence). Trimming took off 7 bases at V and 4 bases at J, with 22 bases between the two ends. Written as DNA, the CDR3 is TGCAGTGTCCTGAATGTGGGGGGCGCCGTCTATGGCTACACCTTC. Amino acid sequence: CSVLNVGGAVYGYTF.

The chain combines TRBV18 with TRBJ1-3; D remains unclear. Germline V gene sequence: CDR1 KGHSH, CDR2 LQKENI. V was cut by 2 bases and J by 4 bases, with 15 bases left in between. The CDR3 is made up of 16 amino acids. This CDR3 reads CASSPVPWTEGNTIYF. The CDR3, as DNA: TGTGCCAGCTCACCAGTGCCTTGGACGGAGGGAAACACCATATATTTT.